This T cell receptor beta chain comes out of a study of response to subunit inactivated influenza vaccine. Study-level findings and limits: Each seasonal influenza vaccination recruits few new T cells, the authors suggested.

This clonotype was detected only a few times. Antigen unknown. This CDR3 is built from 14 residues. Germline values: CDR1 LNHNV, CDR2 YYDKDF (reference sequence). With 3 bases removed from V and 1 base from J, the gap between germline ends came to 10 bases. TCRdb used MiXCR to reprocess the RT-PCR reads, holding one entry per CDR3 protein. The data contain roughly 500,000 distinct CDR3 sequences, approximately 15% of them singletons. This sample comprised CD4+ T cells sorted from PBMCs, obtained roughly 24 months after vaccination. The chain links TRBV15 to TRBJ2-7, with unresolved D. This receptor was identified in a man aged 50 to 69 who received an inactivated influenza vaccine. The CDR3 nucleotides are TGTGCCACCAGCAGGGACCTTACATCCTACGAGCAGTACTTC. Translating it yields CATSRDLTSYEQYF.